This is a list of T cell receptor beta chains from one sample in a study of cytomegalovirus exposure and HLA in healthy donors. Profiled with immunoSEQ multiplex PCR; TCRdb holds only in-frame clones, not every one. Counted here are around 50,000 clones, around 82% occurring once; the ten biggest clones make up 8% to 8.5%. Sequencing was performed on PBMCs. The receptor source for this set is a man between 25 and 39 years old in good health and CMV-seropositive. The CDR3 runs from the conserved cysteine through the conserved F or W. Fields, in order: J gene, V gene, clone size, D gene, CDR3 protein, CDR3 DNA. The D gene is left open where the match is weak. Clone size is stated in some rows and not others, as once, few, many or a class when expanded.

j_call: TRBJ2-2; v_call: TRBV6-1; clone_size: NA; d_call: NA; cdr3_aa: CASSNFAGELFF; cdr3_nt: TGTGCCAGCAGTAATTTCGCCGGGGAGCTGTTTTTT
j_call: TRBJ2-3; v_call: TRBV2; clone_size: NA; d_call: NA; cdr3_aa: CASSEDQGRDTQYF; cdr3_nt: TGTGCCAGCAGTGAGGATCAGGGAAGGGATACGCAGTATTTT
j_call: TRBJ2-1; v_call: TRBV9; clone_size: NA; d_call: TRBD2; cdr3_aa: CASSVAGGAGNEQFF; cdr3_nt: TGTGCCAGCAGCGTAGCCGGGGGGGCCGGAAATGAGCAGTTCTTC
j_call: TRBJ1-2; v_call: TRBV5-5; clone_size: NA; d_call: NA; cdr3_aa: CASSPGPNYGYTF; cdr3_nt: TGTGCCAGCAGCCCGGGTCCGAACTATGGCTACACCTTC
j_call: TRBJ1-2; v_call: TRBV5-1; clone_size: once; d_call: NA; cdr3_aa: CAAKPSPGSNYGYTF; cdr3_nt: TGCGCCGCCAAGCCCTCCCCCGGGAGCAATTATGGCTACACCTTC
j_call: TRBJ2-3; v_call: TRBV19; clone_size: NA; d_call: TRBD1; cdr3_aa: CATGGSSTDTQYF; cdr3_nt: TGTGCGACAGGGGGTTCTAGCACAGATACGCAGTATTTT
j_call: TRBJ1-1; v_call: TRBV7-8; clone_size: NA; d_call: NA; cdr3_aa: CATTRFASGTEAFF; cdr3_nt: TGTGCCACGACCCGCTTTGCATCGGGCACTGAAGCTTTCTTT
j_call: TRBJ2-3; v_call: TRBV5-4; clone_size: NA; d_call: TRBD2; cdr3_aa: CASSPTGRGGLADTQYF; cdr3_nt: TGTGCCAGCAGCCCCACTGGGCGGGGGGGCCTCGCAGATACGCAGTATTTT
j_call: TRBJ2-1; v_call: TRBV25-1; clone_size: NA; d_call: TRBD1; cdr3_aa: CASKGQGSDEQFF; cdr3_nt: TGTGCCAGCAAGGGACAGGGATCCGATGAGCAGTTCTTC
j_call: TRBJ2-3; v_call: TRBV6-4; clone_size: NA; d_call: TRBD2; cdr3_aa: CASSDSSGGTDTQYF; cdr3_nt: TGTGCCAGCAGTGACTCGAGCGGGGGCACAGATACGCAGTATTTT
j_call: TRBJ2-2; v_call: TRBV13; clone_size: NA; d_call: NA; cdr3_aa: CASSLDRGSPGELFF; cdr3_nt: TGTGCCAGCAGCTTAGATCGGGGGTCACCCGGGGAGCTGTTTTTT
j_call: TRBJ2-6; v_call: TRBV14; clone_size: NA; d_call: NA; cdr3_aa: CASSQVDWGPGANVLTF; cdr3_nt: TGTGCCAGCAGCCAAGTTGATTGGGGCCCTGGGGCCAACGTCCTGACTTTC
j_call: TRBJ1-6; v_call: TRBV9; clone_size: NA; d_call: NA; cdr3_aa: CASSVGDISPLHF; cdr3_nt: TGTGCCAGCAGCGTAGGAGACATCTCACCCCTCCACTTT
j_call: TRBJ2-2; v_call: TRBV9; clone_size: NA; d_call: NA; cdr3_aa: CASSVGVTGELFF; cdr3_nt: TGTGCCAGCAGCGTAGGAGTAACTGGGGAGCTGTTTTTT
j_call: TRBJ2-4; v_call: TRBV4-1; clone_size: NA; d_call: NA; cdr3_aa: CASSQGDTIATDIQYF; cdr3_nt: TGCGCCAGCAGCCAGGGGGACACAATTGCGACGGACATTCAGTACTTC
j_call: TRBJ1-4; v_call: TRBV18; clone_size: NA; d_call: NA; cdr3_aa: CASSPNEGQFEKLFF; cdr3_nt: TGTGCCAGCTCACCGAACGAGGGACAATTCGAAAAACTGTTTTTT
j_call: TRBJ2-6; v_call: TRBV15; clone_size: NA; d_call: NA; cdr3_aa: CATNMGPVYSGANVLTF; cdr3_nt: TGTGCCACCAACATGGGGCCTGTGTACTCTGGGGCCAACGTCCTGACTTTC
j_call: TRBJ2-1; v_call: TRBV5-6; clone_size: NA; d_call: TRBD2; cdr3_aa: CASSFTSGGNEQFF; cdr3_nt: TGTGCCAGCAGCTTCACTAGCGGGGGTAATGAGCAGTTCTTC
j_call: TRBJ2-7; v_call: TRBV2; clone_size: NA; d_call: TRBD1; cdr3_aa: CASTTSTGTGEQYF; cdr3_nt: TGTGCCAGCACTACCTCGACAGGGACAGGCGAGCAGTACTTC
j_call: TRBJ2-7; v_call: TRBV28; clone_size: NA; d_call: TRBD2; cdr3_aa: CASSRGTSGSYEQYF; cdr3_nt: TGTGCCAGCAGCAGAGGGACTAGCGGCTCGTACGAGCAGTACTTC
j_call: TRBJ1-1; v_call: TRBV7-8; clone_size: NA; d_call: NA; cdr3_aa: CASSLGVRIGSLTEAFF; cdr3_nt: TGTGCCAGCAGCTTAGGAGTCCGGATTGGGAGCCTCACTGAAGCTTTCTTT
j_call: TRBJ1-6; v_call: TRBV7-3; clone_size: NA; d_call: NA; cdr3_aa: CASSLGQVGSPLHF; cdr3_nt: TGTGCCAGCAGCTTAGGTCAGGTCGGTTCACCCCTCCACTTT
j_call: TRBJ2-5; v_call: TRBV5-4; clone_size: NA; d_call: NA; cdr3_aa: CASSLDGFRSGTQYF; cdr3_nt: TGTGCCAGCAGCTTGGATGGCTTTCGCTCAGGGACCCAGTACTTC
j_call: TRBJ2-7; v_call: TRBV19; clone_size: large; d_call: NA; cdr3_aa: CASSTTGTPYEQYF; cdr3_nt: TGTGCCAGTAGTACCACAGGGACGCCTTACGAGCAGTACTTC
j_call: TRBJ2-7; v_call: TRBV7-9; clone_size: NA; d_call: NA; cdr3_aa: CASNKDSFYEQYF; cdr3_nt: TGTGCCAGCAATAAGGACAGTTTCTACGAGCAGTACTTC